The source of this T cell receptor (beta chain) is a study of T cells expressing NK-cell markers. Remarks on this clonotype: Its specificity is not known.

General study findings and limits: In a handful of donors, these clonotypes also led the CD3+CD56-NKG2C+ fraction.

CDR3 length equals 15 residues. CDR1 and CDR2 (germline): MNHNS, SASEGT. For each CDR3 protein, TCRdb gives one entry from its re-call of the 5' RACE reads, without DNA. The sample has some 440,000 distinct CDR3 sequences. The sample was blood T cells: a sorted CD56 or NKG2C T cell subset, CD4+ or CD8+ T cells, or bulk PBMC T cells (not recorded which). The gene calls are TRBV6-1 and TRBJ1-2; TCRdb's D gene call, TRBD1, goes unchecked for lack of DNA. The TCR was taken from a woman between 50 and 59 years old in good health. The CDR3 reads CASSEGLTGGSGYTF.